Below, 25 T cell receptor beta chains from the same sample are listed, as sequenced in a study of shared clonotypes between healthy human individuals. TCRdb keeps only in-frame clones here, not all; method: immunoSEQ multiplex PCR. The sample lists 2 million to 3 million clones; approximately 94% were seen once. The material sequenced was naive CD4+ T cells from PBMCs. Subset specified: CD45RA+ positively selected. These receptor sequences come from a man younger than 35 in good health. Some clones in this sample may be carry-over from other donors' samples.

The J gene is TRBJ2-1, the V gene TRBV6-1; D is perhaps TRBD2 (7 bases). The V and J ends lost 4 bases and 6 bases respectively, with 19 bases between them. This CDR3 comprises 16 residues. The germline CDR1 and CDR2 sequences are MNHNS and SASEGT. CDR3 region: CASSGGGTLRSNEQFF. CDR3 sequence (DNA): TGTGCCAGCAGTGGGGGGGGCACCTTAAGGAGCAATGAGCAGTTCTTC.

The CDR3 region is CAIRTGGQGEGTDTQYF. CDR3 in DNA: TGTGCCATCAGGACTGGAGGACAGGGGGAGGGCACAGATACGCAGTATTTT. This chain links TRBV10-3 with TRBJ2-3; 10 bases are a match to TRBD1. Unmatched junction bases numbered 10, after V lost 6 bases and J lost 1 base. Germline assignment: CDR1 ENHRY and CDR2 SYGVKD. The CDR3 has 17 residues.

This rearrangement joins TRBV7-8 to TRBJ2-5, with D hard to call. This CDR3 is built from 15 residues. The V and J ends lost 2 bases and 0 bases respectively, with 10 bases between them. In germline, CDR1 is SGHVS, CDR2 FQNEAQ. The CDR3 DNA sequence: TGTGCCAGCAGCTTAACTTGGCCGTACCAAGAGACCCAGTACTTC. This translates into CASSLTWPYQETQYF.

This chain links TRBV2 with TRBJ1-1; the D gene is possibly TRBD1 (5 bases). V lost 4 bases, J lost 0 bases, and 12 bases lay in between. CDR1 SNHLY and CDR2 FYNNEI come from the germline V gene. CDR3 length equals 15 residues. CDR3 region: CASSVYAGMNTEAFF. CDR3 in DNA: TGTGCCAGCAGTGTGTACGCAGGGATGAACACTGAAGCTTTCTTT.

This rearrangement joins TRBV19 to TRBJ2-7; perhaps TRBD2 as D (6 bases). The CDR3 spans 17 residues. Germline CDR1 and CDR2: LNHDA and SQIVND (reference sequence). Trimming left V 2 bases short and J 5 bases short, with 22 bases between. The CDR3, as DNA: TGTGCCAGTAGTATACGCTGGAGGGTCGGGAGTAGCGACGAGCAGTACTTC. Amino acid sequence: CASSIRWRVGSSDEQYF.

The rearrangement joins TRBV11-1 to TRBJ2-5; D is perhaps TRBD1 (6 bases). The J call may be wrong; the DNA end is better matched by TRBJ2-7. The CDR3 runs 13 residues. Germline V lookup: CDR1 SGHAT, CDR2 FQDESV (reference sequence). The CDR3 sequence is CASSGNSRGEQYF. In DNA form, the CDR3 reads TGTGCCAGCAGCGGAAACTCCAGGGGCGAGCAGTACTTC.

Only a few counts were recorded for this clone. The rearrangement uses TRBV18 and TRBJ1-1, with D hard to call. V was trimmed by 4 bases and J by 4 bases, leaving 13 bases between them. Germline CDR1 is KGHSH and CDR2 is LQKENI. The CDR3 totals 14 residues. The CDR3 is CASSLQSGITEAFF. In DNA, the CDR3 is TGTGCCAGCTCACTTCAGTCGGGAATCACTGAAGCTTTCTTT.

The gene calls are TRBV28 and TRBJ2-5; D possibly corresponds to TRBD2 (6 bases). With 2 bases removed from V and 4 bases from J, the gap between germline ends came to 11 bases. This CDR3 has 14 residues. Germline CDR1 is MDHEN and CDR2 is SYDVKM. The CDR3 is CASSLMAGLETQYF. Here the CDR3 DNA reads TGTGCCAGCAGTTTAATGGCGGGGCTAGAGACCCAGTACTTC.

This chain connects TRBV19 to TRBJ1-1, with D uncertain. V shed 4 bases and J shed 4 bases, with 7 bases lying between them. The CDR3 consists of 12 residues. The germline CDR1 and CDR2 sequences are LNHDA and SQIVND (reference sequence). CDR3 sequence reads: CASSNEGTEAFF. CDR3 in DNA: TGTGCCAGTAGTAATGAGGGCACTGAAGCTTTCTTT.

In this sample, this clone turned up a few times. V is TRBV5-6 and J is TRBJ1-1; 7 bases align to TRBD1. V lost 1 base, J lost 2 bases, and 5 bases stayed unmatched. Germline V CDR1 and CDR2: SGHDT, YYEEEE. The CDR3 runs 15 residues. The CDR3 region has the DNA TGTGCCAGCAGCTTGCTTGACAGGGCAAACACTGAAGCTTTCTTT. Its protein product is CASSLLDRANTEAFF.

V and J are TRBV11-2 and TRBJ2-7; no clear D. CDR3 length: 13 amino acids. Looked up from germline, CDR1 is SGHAT and CDR2 is FQNNGV. V lost 6 bases, J lost 2 bases, and 11 bases lay in between. DNA of the CDR3: TGTGCCAGCAGGAAGACCGGTACCTACGAGCAGTACTTC. This codes for CASRKTGTYEQYF. Together with reference TRBV11-2 and TRBJ2-7, the CDR3 gives the full variable domain: EAGVAQSPRYKIIEKRQSVAFWCNPISGHATLYWYQQILGQGPKLLIQFQNNGVVDDSQLPKDRFSAERLKGVDSTLKIQPAKLEDSAVYLCASRKTGTYEQYFGPGTRLTVT.

This clone was counted only a few times. Other DNA sequences in this sample translate to the same CDR3. The chain links TRBV19 to TRBJ1-1, with D unclear. The germline V and J ends were trimmed by 6 bases and 0 bases, with 8 bases remaining between them. The CDR3 contains 13 residues. Per germline, CDR1 LNHDA and CDR2 SQIVND (reference sequence). The CDR3 loop is CASRPTVNTEAFF. The CDR3 DNA reads TGTGCCAGTAGGCCGACTGTGAACACTGAAGCTTTCTTT.

The chain links TRBV7-3 to TRBJ2-1, with TRBD2 matching over 13 bases. CDR1 is SGHTA, CDR2 FQGTGA, per germline. The CDR3 totals 15 residues. Germline trimming cut 5 bases from V and 10 bases from J; bases unmatched to any gene: 8. CDR3 DNA sequence: TGTGCCAGCAGCATAGGGACTAGCGGGGTTGGAGAGCAGTTCTTC. It encodes CASSIGTSGVGEQFF.

The chain carries TRBV7-2 and TRBJ2-7; 9 nucleotides line up with TRBD1. Trimming cost V 4 bases and J 1 base; bases outside gene matches: 2. Germline V gives CDR1 SGHTA, CDR2 FQGNSA. The CDR3 has 14 residues. In DNA, the CDR3 is TGTGCCAGCAGCTGGGGGACAGGGTCCTACGAGCAGTACTTC. This encodes CASSWGTGSYEQYF.

The J gene is TRBJ2-7, the V gene TRBV7-2; 10 positions match TRBD2. This CDR3 region has 16 residues. Germline V lookup: CDR1 SGHTA, CDR2 FQGNSA. Losses at the gene ends were 2 bases for V and 2 bases for J; bases not matched to a gene: 6. As DNA, the CDR3 is TGTGCCAGCAGCTTACTCCCTAGCGGGAGCCCCTACGAGCAGTACTTC. The encoded protein is CASSLLPSGSPYEQYF. Supplemented by reference TRBV7-2 and TRBJ2-7, the full variable domain reads GAGVSQSPSNKVTEKGKDVELRCDPISGHTALYWYRQSLGQGLEFLIYFQGNSAPDKSGLPSDRFSAERTGGSVSTLTIQRTQQEDSAVYLCASSLLPSGSPYEQYFGPGTRLTVT.

The rearrangement links TRBV2 to TRBJ2-7; 7 bases are a match to TRBD2. The CDR3 extends over 15 amino acids. In germline, CDR1 is SNHLY, CDR2 FYNNEI. Trimming cost V 8 bases and J 3 bases; bases outside gene matches: 13. CDR3 DNA: TGTGCCAGCCGAAGTTACGCCAGCGGGATCTACGAGCAGTACTTC. Encoded protein: CASRSYASGIYEQYF. The entire variable domain, with the rest obtained from reference TRBV2 and TRBJ2-7, is as follows: EPEVTQTPSHQVTQMGQEVILRCVPISNHLYFYWYRQILGQKVEFLVSFYNNEISEKSEIFDDQFSVERPDGSNFTLKIRSTKLEDSAMYFCASRSYASGIYEQYFGPGTRLTVT.

The count of this clone is one. Distinct nucleotide sequences in the sample also encode this CDR3. V gene TRBV7-2 combines with J gene TRBJ1-5; D is undetermined. Germline lookup yields CDR1 SGHTA and CDR2 FQGNSA. Trimming stripped 1 base from V and 0 bases from J, with 7 bases between. The CDR3 runs to 15 residues. As DNA, the CDR3 is TGTGCCAGCAGCTTAGGAGGGAATAGCAATCAGCCCCAGCATTTT. It encodes CASSLGGNSNQPQHF.

V and J are TRBV2 and TRBJ2-3; D gene ambiguous. With 6 bases removed from V and 6 bases from J, the gap between germline ends came to 7 bases. In germline, CDR1 is SNHLY, CDR2 FYNNEI. This CDR3 comprises 11 residues. The CDR3 sequence: CASSYGDTQYF. DNA of the CDR3: TGTGCCAGCAGCTACGGGGATACGCAGTATTTT.

The rearrangement uses TRBV28 and TRBJ1-2, with a weak D call TRBD1 (6 bases). V shed 4 bases and J shed 1 base, with 16 bases lying between them. The CDR3 is 16 amino acids. The germline V gene encodes CDR1 MDHEN and CDR2 SYDVKM. The DNA for the CDR3 is TGTGCCAGCAGTTCTGCGCCAGGGGCATTTAACTATGGCTACACCTTC. Translating gives CASSSAPGAFNYGYTF.

The CDR3 is CASSLGTGNTEAFF. The DNA of the CDR3 is TGTGCCAGCAGTTTGGGGACAGGAAACACTGAAGCTTTCTTT. The V gene is TRBV27, the J gene TRBJ1-1; 8 bases are shared with TRBD1. CDR1 is MNHEY and CDR2 is SMNVEV in the germline V gene (reference sequence). V was pared by 3 bases and J by 2 bases, with 2 bases of the junction left unmatched. This CDR3 is 14 amino acids long.

The chain is built from TRBV29-1 and TRBJ2-1; 12 bases match TRBD2. V lost 7 bases, J lost 9 bases, and 13 bases stayed unmatched. This CDR3 spans 15 amino acids. CDR1 SQVTM and CDR2 ANQGSEA come from the germline V gene. The CDR3 is CSARVTSGSNGEQFF. The CDR3 DNA follows: TGCAGCGCCCGCGTGACTAGCGGGAGTAATGGTGAGCAGTTCTTC.

The chain recombines TRBV6-1 with TRBJ1-1, with D tentatively TRBD1 (5 bases). The CDR3 is made up of 13 amino acids. Germline V gene sequence: CDR1 MNHNS, CDR2 SASEGT. Trimming removed 6 bases at V and 3 bases at J, with 11 bases between. CDR3 DNA sequence: TGTGCCAGCAGCTGGCCGGGACACACTGAAGCTTTCTTT. This codes for CASSWPGHTEAFF.

The table lists this clone with a count of one. The V gene is TRBV5-6, the J gene TRBJ2-7, with D unresolved. CDR1 is SGHDT and CDR2 is YYEEEE in the germline V gene. The CDR3 is 14 residues long. Trimming removed 4 bases at V and 3 bases at J, with 14 bases between. CDR3 sequence: CASSPDGSSYEQYF. In nucleotides, the CDR3 is TGTGCCAGCAGCCCCGACGGTTCTAGCTACGAGCAGTACTTC.

This clone was recorded once. V gene TRBV5-8 combines with J gene TRBJ1-3; 8 nucleotides line up with TRBD1. J lost 7 bases, V lost 5 bases, and 8 bases had no gene match. The CDR3 is 14 amino acids. Germline CDR1 and CDR2: SGHTS and YDEGEE. In DNA form, the CDR3 reads TGTGCCAGCAGGAAGGGACAGGCCTCGAACACCATATATTTT. This translates into CASRKGQASNTIYF.

The chain combines TRBV28 with TRBJ2-7; TRBD1 matches at 8 bases. CDR1 MDHEN and CDR2 SYDVKM come from the germline V gene. After removal of 3 bases from V and 5 bases from J, the junction contained 6 bases not matched to a gene. This CDR3 is built from 14 residues. The DNA of the CDR3 is TGTGCCAGCAGTTTCAGGGGGCGTTGGAACGAGCAGTACTTC. Residues: CASSFRGRWNEQYF.